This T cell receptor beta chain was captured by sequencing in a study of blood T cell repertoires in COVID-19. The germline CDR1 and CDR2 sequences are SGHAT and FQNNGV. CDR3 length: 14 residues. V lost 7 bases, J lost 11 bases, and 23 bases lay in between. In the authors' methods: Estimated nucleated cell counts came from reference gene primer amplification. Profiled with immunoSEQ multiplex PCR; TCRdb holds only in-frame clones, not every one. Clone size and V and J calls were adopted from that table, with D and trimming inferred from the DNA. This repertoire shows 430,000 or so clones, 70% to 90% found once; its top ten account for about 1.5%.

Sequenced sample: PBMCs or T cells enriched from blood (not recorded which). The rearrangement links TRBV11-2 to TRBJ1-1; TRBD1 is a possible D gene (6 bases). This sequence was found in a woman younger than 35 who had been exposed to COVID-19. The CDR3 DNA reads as TGTGCCAGCACCCCCTCCGGCGCAGGGGCTAGGGCTTTCTTT. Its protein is CASTPSGAGARAFF.